This T cell receptor (beta chain) was profiled in a study of blood T cell repertoires in COVID-19. V lost 3 bases, J lost 1 base, and 9 bases stayed unmatched. CDR3 length: 16 amino acids. Germline V CDR1 and CDR2: SGDLS, YYNGEE. The assay was immunoSEQ multiplex PCR, and TCRdb's table has in-frame clones only and misses some. The top ten hold around 2.1% of the sample, which has about 310,000 clones, approximately 83% seen once. The sequenced sample was PBMCs or T cells enriched from blood (not recorded which). This chain uses TRBV9 with TRBJ1-1, with TRBD1 matching 7 bases. This TCR derives from a man aged 25 to 45 who had recovered from COVID-19. In DNA, the CDR3 is TGTGCCAGCAGCGCGAGAGGACAGGTGTCGAACACTGAAGCTTTCTTT. It yields the protein CASSARGQVSNTEAFF.